A selection of T cell receptor beta chains follows, all from one sample in a study of blood T cell repertoires in COVID-19. TCRdb's copy holds only in-frame clones and misses some; the assay was immunoSEQ multiplex PCR. The sample holds 250,000 to 350,000 clones; roughly 86% are singletons and the top ten take approximately 10%. The sample consisted of peripheral blood. The source of these receptors is a woman aged 25 to 39 with COVID-19, enrolled during active disease. Each CDR3 is given with its conserved first and last residue. Fields, in order: D gene, V gene, J gene, clone size, CDR3 protein, CDR3 DNA. D genes are given only for firm matches. A row's size may be missing; if present it is once, few, many or a size class.

D gene: -; V gene: TRBV18; J gene: TRBJ1-5; clone size: once; CDR3 protein: CASSDSGQPQHF; CDR3 DNA: TGTGCCAGCTCAGACTCCGGTCAGCCCCAGCATTTT
D gene: -; V gene: TRBV4-2; J gene: TRBJ1-1; clone size: -; CDR3 protein: CASSQDRLDTEAFF; CDR3 DNA: TGTGCCAGCAGCCAAGACAGACTAGACACTGAAGCTTTCTTT
D gene: TRBD1; V gene: TRBV28; J gene: TRBJ1-3; clone size: -; CDR3 protein: CASSPRTGWSSGNTIYF; CDR3 DNA: TGTGCCAGCAGTCCTCGGACAGGCTGGAGCTCTGGAAACACCATATATTTT
D gene: -; V gene: TRBV28; J gene: TRBJ1-5; clone size: -; CDR3 protein: CASSLLRGLSNQPQHF; CDR3 DNA: TGTGCCAGCAGCCTATTGCGGGGATTGAGCAATCAGCCCCAGCATTTT
D gene: TRBD1; V gene: TRBV28; J gene: TRBJ2-7; clone size: -; CDR3 protein: CASRTLTGSYEQYF; CDR3 DNA: TGTGCCAGCAGAACACTGACAGGGTCCTACGAGCAGTACTTC
D gene: TRBD1; V gene: TRBV4-2; J gene: TRBJ1-6; clone size: -; CDR3 protein: CASSLTGVDNSPLHF; CDR3 DNA: TGTGCCAGCAGCCTGACAGGGGTTGATAATTCACCCCTCCACTTT
D gene: TRBD1; V gene: TRBV6-5; J gene: TRBJ2-1; clone size: once; CDR3 protein: CASSWDRWDNEQFF; CDR3 DNA: TGTGCCAGCAGTTGGGACAGGTGGGACAATGAGCAGTTCTTC
D gene: TRBD1; V gene: TRBV9; J gene: TRBJ2-3; clone size: -; CDR3 protein: CASSDPRQGPDTQYF; CDR3 DNA: TGTGCCAGCAGCGACCCCCGACAGGGCCCAGATACGCAGTATTTT
D gene: -; V gene: TRBV30; J gene: TRBJ2-7; clone size: -; CDR3 protein: CAWSVTGNSYEQYF; CDR3 DNA: TGTGCCTGGAGTGTAACGGGGAACTCCTACGAGCAGTACTTC
D gene: -; V gene: TRBV10-3; J gene: TRBJ1-4; clone size: -; CDR3 protein: CAIRGPGDRGKLFF; CDR3 DNA: TGTGCCATCAGGGGGCCAGGGGACCGTGGAAAACTGTTTTTT
D gene: TRBD1; V gene: TRBV15; J gene: TRBJ2-5; clone size: -; CDR3 protein: CATSSAGTGGETQYF; CDR3 DNA: TGTGCCACCAGCAGCGCCGGGACAGGGGGAGAGACCCAGTACTTC
D gene: TRBD1; V gene: TRBV11-2; J gene: TRBJ2-7; clone size: -; CDR3 protein: CASSLGQGSEQYF; CDR3 DNA: TGTGCCAGCAGCTTGGGACAGGGTAGCGAGCAGTACTTC
D gene: TRBD1; V gene: TRBV4-1; J gene: TRBJ2-3; clone size: once; CDR3 protein: CASSQDGRTGGDTQYF; CDR3 DNA: TGCGCCAGCAGCCAAGATGGGCGGACAGGGGGGGATACGCAGTATTTT
D gene: TRBD1; V gene: TRBV28; J gene: TRBJ1-5; clone size: -; CDR3 protein: CASTGANQPQHF; CDR3 DNA: TGTGCCAGTACAGGGGCAAATCAGCCCCAGCATTTT
D gene: -; V gene: TRBV28; J gene: TRBJ1-2; clone size: -; CDR3 protein: CASNRLGVLGGYTF; CDR3 DNA: TGTGCCAGCAACCGCTTAGGGGTATTAGGCGGCTACACCTTC
D gene: -; V gene: TRBV6-1; J gene: TRBJ1-2; clone size: -; CDR3 protein: CASSEGGRGYGYTF; CDR3 DNA: TGTGCCAGCAGTGAAGGGGGCAGGGGCTATGGCTACACCTTC
D gene: -; V gene: TRBV12-3/TRBV12-4; J gene: TRBJ1-1; clone size: -; CDR3 protein: CASSSRGAAEAFF; CDR3 DNA: TGTGCCAGCAGCTCACGGGGGGCGGCTGAAGCTTTCTTT
D gene: -; V gene: TRBV28; J gene: TRBJ1-1; clone size: -; CDR3 protein: CASSSGQNTEAFF; CDR3 DNA: TGTGCCAGCAGCTCGGGACAGAACACTGAAGCTTTCTTT
D gene: -; V gene: TRBV19; J gene: TRBJ2-7; clone size: -; CDR3 protein: CASSPQGTLTYEQYF; CDR3 DNA: TGTGCCAGTAGCCCACAGGGAACACTCACCTACGAGCAGTACTTC
D gene: TRBD1; V gene: TRBV28; J gene: TRBJ2-3; clone size: -; CDR3 protein: CASSFSGGGGDTQYF; CDR3 DNA: TGTGCCAGCAGTTTCTCAGGGGGCGGTGGAGATACGCAGTATTTT
D gene: TRBD1; V gene: TRBV24-1; J gene: TRBJ1-5; clone size: -; CDR3 protein: CATSEATGRFGNQPQHF; CDR3 DNA: TGTGCCACCAGTGAGGCGACAGGGAGATTTGGCAATCAGCCCCAGCATTTT
D gene: TRBD2; V gene: TRBV5-1; J gene: TRBJ2-7; clone size: -; CDR3 protein: CASSLGLAVEQYF; CDR3 DNA: TGCGCCAGCAGCCTGGGACTAGCCGTTGAGCAGTACTTC
D gene: TRBD1; V gene: TRBV2; J gene: TRBJ2-7; clone size: -; CDR3 protein: CASSEHGTGPYEQYF; CDR3 DNA: TGTGCCAGCAGTGAACATGGGACAGGGCCCTACGAGCAGTACTTC
D gene: -; V gene: TRBV4-3; J gene: TRBJ1-1; clone size: -; CDR3 protein: CASSQDWREAEAFF; CDR3 DNA: TGCGCCAGCAGCCAAGACTGGAGGGAAGCTGAAGCTTTCTTT
D gene: -; V gene: TRBV5-1; J gene: TRBJ2-7; clone size: -; CDR3 protein: CASSLGQDYEQYF; CDR3 DNA: TGCGCCAGCAGCTTGGGACAGGACTACGAGCAGTACTTC
D gene: TRBD1; V gene: TRBV28; J gene: TRBJ1-6; clone size: -; CDR3 protein: CASSSRTGVNSPLHF; CDR3 DNA: TGTGCCAGCAGTTCCCGGACAGGGGTCAATTCACCCCTCCACTTT
D gene: TRBD1; V gene: TRBV9; J gene: TRBJ1-5; clone size: -; CDR3 protein: CASSAGQVNQPQHF; CDR3 DNA: TGTGCCAGCAGCGCAGGACAGGTCAATCAGCCCCAGCATTTT
D gene: TRBD1; V gene: TRBV9; J gene: TRBJ2-7; clone size: -; CDR3 protein: CASSVGGTGAYEQYF; CDR3 DNA: TGTGCCAGCAGCGTAGGAGGGACAGGAGCCTACGAGCAGTACTTC
D gene: -; V gene: TRBV5-1; J gene: TRBJ1-3; clone size: -; CDR3 protein: CASSLDRAKNTIYF; CDR3 DNA: TGCGCCAGCAGCTTGGACAGGGCGAAGAACACCATATATTTT
D gene: -; V gene: TRBV19; J gene: TRBJ1-5; clone size: -; CDR3 protein: CASAEQGRSNQPQHF; CDR3 DNA: TGTGCCAGTGCGGAACAGGGTCGGAGCAATCAGCCCCAGCATTTT
D gene: TRBD1; V gene: TRBV2; J gene: TRBJ2-3; clone size: -; CDR3 protein: CASIAQGAFADTQYF; CDR3 DNA: TGTGCCAGCATAGCGCAGGGGGCTTTTGCAGATACGCAGTATTTT
D gene: TRBD1; V gene: TRBV6-8; J gene: TRBJ2-7; clone size: -; CDR3 protein: CASSYSKYNRGPISYEQYF; CDR3 DNA: TGTGCCAGCAGTTACTCAAAATACAACAGGGGGCCTATCTCCTACGAGCAGTACTTC
D gene: TRBD2; V gene: TRBV4-2; J gene: TRBJ2-7; clone size: few; CDR3 protein: CASSQEWAGGPHEQYF; CDR3 DNA: TGTGCCAGCAGCCAAGAGTGGGCGGGAGGGCCCCACGAGCAGTACTTC
D gene: TRBD1; V gene: TRBV6-4; J gene: TRBJ1-2; clone size: -; CDR3 protein: CASSGYRGGNYGYTF; CDR3 DNA: TGTGCCAGCAGTGGATACAGGGGAGGAAACTATGGCTACACCTTC
D gene: -; V gene: TRBV7-8; J gene: TRBJ1-2; clone size: once; CDR3 protein: CASSLPAQGGYTF; CDR3 DNA: TGTGCCAGCAGCTTACCGGCGCAGGGGGGCTACACCTTC
D gene: -; V gene: TRBV6-2/TRBV6-3; J gene: TRBJ2-5; clone size: -; CDR3 protein: CASSYTSGVRETQYF; CDR3 DNA: TGTGCCAGCAGTTACACATCGGGGGTACGCGAGACCCAGTACTTC
D gene: TRBD2; V gene: TRBV10-3; J gene: TRBJ2-3; clone size: -; CDR3 protein: CATTSGRSADTQYF; CDR3 DNA: TGTGCCACCACTAGCGGGAGGAGCGCAGATACGCAGTATTTT
D gene: -; V gene: TRBV25-1; J gene: TRBJ1-1; clone size: -; CDR3 protein: CASSLGGALSFF; CDR3 DNA: TGTGCCAGCAGTCTAGGGGGGGCTTTATCTTTCTTT
D gene: -; V gene: TRBV3-1/TRBV3-2; J gene: TRBJ2-4; clone size: -; CDR3 protein: CASKPDGGRNIQYF; CDR3 DNA: TGTGCCAGCAAACCCGATGGGGGGAGGAACATTCAGTACTTC
D gene: -; V gene: TRBV12-3/TRBV12-4; J gene: TRBJ1-1; clone size: once; CDR3 protein: CASTFTRSTEAFF; CDR3 DNA: TGTGCCAGCACCTTTACCCGGAGCACTGAAGCTTTCTTT
D gene: TRBD2; V gene: TRBV27; J gene: TRBJ2-1; clone size: once; CDR3 protein: CASSREGLAGVYEQFF; CDR3 DNA: TGTGCCAGCAGTAGAGAGGGACTAGCGGGAGTCTATGAGCAGTTCTTC
D gene: TRBD1; V gene: TRBV27; J gene: TRBJ2-5; clone size: -; CDR3 protein: CASSRGQGAYQETQYF; CDR3 DNA: TGTGCCAGCAGTAGGGGACAGGGGGCATACCAAGAGACCCAGTACTTC
D gene: TRBD2; V gene: TRBV29-1; J gene: TRBJ2-1; clone size: -; CDR3 protein: CSVAGLAGVTYNEQFF; CDR3 DNA: TGCAGCGTTGCCGGACTAGCGGGAGTGACCTACAATGAGCAGTTCTTC